This T cell receptor (beta chain) was retrieved from a study of graft-versus-host responses after intestinal transplantation. Overall study: Each of the recipients got a multivisceral, liver-intestinal, or isolated intestinal transplant. All of the recipients had induction that used anti-thymocyte globulin, then tacrolimus and steroids for 2 to 3 years.

In regard to this clone: Its antigen is still unknown.

The germline V gene encodes CDR1 SEHNR and CDR2 FQNEAQ (reference sequence). Trimming removed 5 bases at V and 11 bases at J, with 20 bases between. This CDR3 is 14 amino acids long. Study-level results: Early post-transplant HvG declines were associated with peak circulating GvH clone levels. Recipient bone marrow held GvH clones, some seen earlier in ileum or blood.

Profiling relied on immunoSEQ multiplex PCR, and the TCRdb table lists in-frame clones only, not all of them. This sample has more than 70,000 clones, with roughly 92% found just once. This chain links TRBV7-9 with TRBJ2-3; a possible D gene is TRBD2 (5 bases). This TCR came from a human donor who was the organ donor for an intestinal transplant. Source: unstimulated CD8+ T cells sorted from spleen or lymph node cells, taken before transplant. The chain's CDR3 is CASSNPGSAYEQYF. CDR3 nucleotide sequence: TGTGCCAGCAGCAATCCGGGGTCAGCGTATGAGCAGTATTTT.